One and the same sample provided the 16 T cell receptor beta chains below, sequenced in a study of T cells in Graves' hyperthyroidism and ophthalmopathy (dated by TCRdb to about 2019). Libraries came from multiplex PCR. The sequencing machine was an Illumina HiSeq 2000. TCR beta CDR3 regions were amplified from RNA transcripts. The TCR CDR3 was subjected to a first round of RT-PCR using the HTBI primer set and the Qiagen OneStep RT-PCR kit. The public reads were run again by TCRdb, first through fastp at Q25 and then through MiXCR, and only productive beta chains were kept. Entries are consolidated by CDR3 protein sequence, retaining the most common genes and DNA. The sample table shows some 600,000 distinct CDR3 sequences, and just over 45% are seen once. The ten largest clonotypes hold roughly 8.2% of the sample. Sequencing was done on a sample of peripheral blood or thyroid tissue (not recorded which). The receptors here all came from a woman between 18 and 29 years old with Graves' hyperthyroidism. Donor details come from another sample of the same person, matched by shared clones.

The V call is TRBV11-2, the J call TRBJ1-2, with D perhaps TRBD1 (5 bases). Germline lookup yields CDR1 SGHAT and CDR2 FQNNGV. This CDR3 contains 13 residues. The CDR3 spells CARGLGTGGGYTF. The CDR3 coding sequence is TGTGCTAGAGGTCTCGGAACAGGTGGAGGCTACACCTTC.

The genes are TRBV29-1 and TRBJ1-2, with D possibly matching TRBD1 (6 bases). The germline V gene has CDR1 SQVTM and CDR2 ANQGSEA. V lost 6 bases to trimming and J lost 7 bases, with 15 bases between them. The length of the CDR3 is 12 residues. As DNA, the CDR3 is TGCAGCGTACCAACAGGGAGAGGTGGCTACACCTTC. Its protein product is CSVPTGRGGYTF.

A few counts support this clonotype. This chain uses TRBV12-3 or TRBV12-4 with TRBJ1-3, with D perhaps matching TRBD1 (6 bases). This CDR3 is 17 amino acids long. Trimming removed 2 bases at V and 4 bases at J, with 18 bases between. CDR3 nucleotides: TGTGCCAGCAGTTTACGATGGGACATCGGATCGGGAAACACCATATATTTT. Its translation is CASSLRWDIGSGNTIYF.

With regard to this clonotype: A read error may produce the germline difference seen at one junction end. V and J are TRBV7-2 and TRBJ2-7, with D unclear. The CDR3 is 14 residues long. Germline-derived CDR1 and CDR2 are SGHTA and FQGNSA. CDR3 sequence: CASSYEPTSYGQYF. The DNA of the CDR3 is TGTGCCAGCAGTTACGAGCCCACCTCCTACGGGCAGTACTTC.

About this clonotype: The junction departs from germline at one end; a sequencing error may be responsible. V is TRBV10-3 and J is TRBJ1-5, with TRBD1 matching 7 bases. CDR1 is ENHRY, CDR2 SYGVKD, per germline. The CDR3 extends over 16 amino acids. The CDR3 spells CASSEGGQWGNQPQHF. As DNA, the CDR3 is TGTGCCAGCAGTGAGGGGGGACAGTGGGGCAATCAGCCCCAGCATTTT.

A note on this clonotype: A read error may explain this, as a much larger clone is one base away. The chain uses TRBV2 and TRBJ1-1; D gene unclear. In germline, CDR1 is SNHLY, CDR2 FYNNEI. The CDR3 totals 14 residues. The CDR3 DNA reads TGTGCCAGCAGTGGTCTGGGGAGGAACACTAAAGCTTTCTTT. It is translated as CASSGLGRNTKAFF.

This clonotype was seen ten or more times. The CDR3 region is CASSLQDTEAFF. The CDR3, as DNA: TGTGCCAGCAGCTTACAAGACACTGAAGCTTTCTTT. The V call is TRBV7-9, the J call TRBJ1-1; D ambiguous. The germline CDR1 and CDR2 sequences are SEHNR and FQNEAQ (reference sequence). This CDR3 has 12 amino acids. Trimming removed 2 bases from V and 3 bases from J, with 4 bases in between.

This clonotype was counted ten times or more. This chain connects TRBV10-2 to TRBJ2-7, with D tentatively TRBD1 (5 bases). V lost 2 bases, J lost 6 bases, and 5 bases lay in between. Germline CDR1 and CDR2: WSHSY and SAAADI. This CDR3 comprises 11 residues. In DNA, the CDR3 is TGCGCCAGCAGTGAGGGGGCCGAGCAGTACTTC. Protein sequence: CASSEGAEQYF.

This clonotype occurred a few times. This chain uses TRBV7-9 with TRBJ2-7, with TRBD1 identical over 8 bases. Germline CDR1 is SEHNR and CDR2 is FQNEAQ (reference sequence). The CDR3 covers 15 residues. V was clipped by 5 bases and J by 3 bases; unmatched bases: 9. CDR3 region: CASSHRDRKDYEQYF. The DNA of the CDR3 is TGTGCCAGCAGCCACCGGGACAGGAAAGACTACGAGCAGTACTTC.

The rearrangement joins TRBV9 to TRBJ1-2; TRBD1 might be the D (6 bases). CDR3 size: 14 residues. Germline V lookup: CDR1 SGDLS, CDR2 YYNGEE. Trimming left V 4 bases short and J 7 bases short, with 17 bases between. As DNA, the CDR3 is TGTGCCAGCAGCCCCTCGGGGGGCCGGCTTGGCTACACCTTC. This gives the protein CASSPSGGRLGYTF.

This sequence joins TRBV19 and TRBJ2-7; the match to TRBD2 covers 9 bases. The CDR3 loop spans 17 amino acids. The junction had 11 bases not matched to a gene; V was cut back by 3 bases and J by 2 bases. Germline V CDR1 and CDR2: LNHDA, SQIVND (reference sequence). The CDR3 coding sequence is TGTGCCAGTAGTATTGGGACTAGCCGTCTAAATCCCTACGAGCAGTACTTC. Residues: CASSIGTSRLNPYEQYF.

The table lists this clonotype with many counts. V and J are TRBV25-1 and TRBJ1-5; D remains ambiguous. V lost 5 bases, J lost 5 bases, and 13 bases lay in between. Germline V gene sequence: CDR1 MGHDK, CDR2 SYGVNS. The CDR3 extends over 14 amino acids. The CDR3, as DNA: TGTGCCAGCAGTTTGAACAGCGTTGATCAGCCCCAGCATTTT. It yields the protein CASSLNSVDQPQHF.

This clonotype was seen a handful of times. The genes are TRBV7-9 and TRBJ2-7; D might be TRBD1 (5 bases). CDR1 SEHNR and CDR2 FQNEAQ come from the germline V gene (reference sequence). V dropped 6 bases and J dropped 2 bases, with 8 bases sitting between them. The CDR3 contains 12 residues. As DNA, the CDR3 is TGTGCCAGCAGTTTACAGGCCTACGAGCAGTACTTC. It encodes CASSLQAYEQYF.

The rearrangement uses TRBV7-3 and TRBJ2-3, with D possibly being TRBD2 (5 bases). V lost 2 bases to trimming and J lost 6 bases, with 9 bases between them. Germline V gene lookup returns CDR1 SGHTA and CDR2 FQGTGA. This CDR3 comprises 13 residues. DNA for the CDR3: TGTGCCAGCAGCTTAGCGGAGGAGGATACGCAGTATTTT. Translated, it gives CASSLAEEDTQYF.

The rearrangement joins TRBV7-2 to TRBJ2-7, with D perhaps given as TRBD1 or TRBD2 (5 bases each). This CDR3 comprises 14 residues. Between the trimmed V and J ends, which lost 5 bases and 4 bases, there was a span of 15 bases. In germline, CDR1 is SGHTA, CDR2 FQGNSA. The CDR3 region is CASSARDGIYEQYF. For the CDR3, the DNA is TGTGCCAGCAGCGCCCGGGACGGAATTTACGAGCAGTACTTC.

The J gene is TRBJ2-7, the V gene TRBV20-1, with D possibly matching TRBD1 (6 bases). In germline, CDR1 is DFQATT, CDR2 SNEGSKA (reference sequence). Trimming pared 5 bases from V and 3 bases from J, leaving 11 bases between. The CDR3 length is 12 residues. The CDR3 nucleotides read TGCAGTGCTGCTACAGGGTACTACGAGCAGTACTTC. It yields the protein CSAATGYYEQYF.